The present T cell receptor delta chain was sequenced within a study of Vδ1+ human thymocytes. Broader study findings: Highly polyclonal TRG and TRD repertoires with Gaussian CDR3 length distributions appeared in thymus.

Alphabeta T cells were depleted, then CD3+ Vdelta1+ Vdelta2- thymocytes were FACS-sorted. With 7 bases clipped from V and 0 bases from J, the junction kept 16 bases outside the gene matches. Germline V gene lookup returns CDR1 TSWWSYY and CDR2 QGS. This CDR3 has 18 residues. In regard to this clone: Its specificity is not known.

RNA was extracted from the cells and then reverse transcribed. Pooled V-gene forward primers with one constant-region reverse primer generated the CDR3 amplicons by multiplex PCR. TCRdb re-called the multiplex PCR reads using CATT. Of 70,000 or so delta-chain clones detected, more than 30% appear once; the ten largest clones hold 0.2% to 0.3%. The clonotype comes from a boy younger than two who had congenital heart surgery. Sequencing used Vdelta1+ gamma-delta thymocytes from the thymus. Subset indicated: FACS-sorted CD3+ TCRalphabeta- TCRVdelta1+ TCRVdelta2- thymocytes. The rearrangement joins TRDV1 to TRDJ1; 8 positions agree with TRDD3. The CDR3 DNA is TGTGCTCTTGAGGTCCGGCGAGGGGGGATATACTACACCGATAAACTCATCTTT. Translating it yields CALEVRRGGIYYTDKLIF.